These T cell receptor beta chains were read from a single sample in a study of beta chain features in type 1 diabetes. Sequencing used immunoSEQ multiplex PCR; TCRdb keeps in-frame clones, though not all of them. This sample yields some 200,000 clones, of which about 11% are seen a single time; approximately 1.5% belongs to the top ten. Sequencing was done on a sample of central memory CD4+ T cells from blood. These receptors originate from a man aged 18 to 29 in good health. Both conserved end residues are part of each CDR3. A D gene is named only where the DNA matches it firmly. Expanded clones get a size class; other rows say once, few or many, or leave the size out.

.	TRBV5-8	TRBD1	TRBJ1-5	CASSSDRGFYQPQHF	TGTGCCAGCAGCTCGGACAGGGGATTTTATCAGCCCCAGCATTTT
.	TRBV5-4	.	TRBJ2-5	CASSLDRGGETQYF	TGTGCCAGCAGCTTGGACAGGGGAGGAGAGACCCAGTACTTC
.	TRBV11-2	TRBD2	TRBJ2-3	CASSLDGLAGRPTDTQYF	TGTGCCAGCAGCTTAGACGGACTAGCGGGAAGACCCACAGATACGCAGTATTTT
few	TRBV11-1	.	TRBJ2-1	CASTSWSEDEQFF	TGTGCCAGCACCTCGTGGTCCGAAGATGAGCAGTTCTTC
few	TRBV5-8	.	TRBJ1-1	CASSLGVRNTEAFF	TGTGCCAGCAGCTTGGGTGTGAGGAACACTGAAGCTTTCTTT
many	TRBV28	TRBD1	TRBJ2-1	CASSTTGVGYNEQFF	TGTGCCAGCAGTACGACAGGGGTGGGCTACAATGAGCAGTTCTTC
few	TRBV7-2	.	TRBJ2-2	CASSLAGAVGELFF	TGTGCCAGCAGCTTAGCGGGAGCCGTCGGGGAGCTGTTTTTT
few	TRBV9	TRBD2	TRBJ2-7	CASSPLGWEGSYEQYF	TGTGCCAGCAGCCCACTTGGGTGGGAGGGGTCCTACGAGCAGTACTTC
few	TRBV25-1	.	TRBJ2-7	CASSEFQGTYEQYF	TGTGCCAGCAGTGAGTTCCAGGGTACCTACGAGCAGTACTTC
.	TRBV7-9	TRBD1	TRBJ2-5	CASSFGTGEAETQYF	TGTGCCAGCAGTTTCGGGACAGGGGAGGCCGAGACCCAGTACTTC
.	TRBV14	.	TRBJ2-2	CASSHFNTGELFF	TGTGCCAGCAGCCATTTTAACACCGGGGAGCTGTTTTTT
.	TRBV30	.	TRBJ2-1	CAWSEEENEQFF	TGTGCCTGGAGTGAGGAGGAAAATGAGCAGTTCTTC
.	TRBV29-1	.	TRBJ2-3	CSVEGRGATDTQYF	TGCAGCGTTGAGGGACGGGGGGCCACAGATACGCAGTATTTT
many	TRBV30	.	TRBJ2-7	CAWSVSGREQYF	TGTGCCTGGAGTGTATCCGGAAGGGAGCAGTACTTC
few	TRBV5-1	TRBD1	TRBJ1-1	CASSADRNEAFF	TGCGCCAGCAGCGCGGACAGGAATGAAGCTTTCTTT
.	TRBV6-1	.	TRBJ1-2	CASTVSGNYGYTF	TGTGCCAGCACCGTGAGTGGAAACTATGGCTACACCTTC
.	TRBV7-9	.	TRBJ2-7	CASSFQAEQYF	TGTGCCAGCAGCTTCCAGGCCGAGCAGTACTTC
.	TRBV9	.	TRBJ2-1	CASSVDVGGRYYNEQFF	TGTGCCAGCAGCGTCGATGTCGGGGGGCGATACTACAATGAGCAGTTCTTC
.	TRBV7-6	.	TRBJ2-3	CASSSQFWESTDTQYF	TGTGCCAGCAGTTCACAGTTTTGGGAAAGTACAGATACGCAGTATTTT
few	TRBV6-6	TRBD1	TRBJ2-1	CASRKLDRGADNEQFF	TGTGCCAGCAGAAAACTCGACAGGGGAGCCGACAATGAGCAGTTCTTC
few	TRBV28	.	TRBJ1-1	CASGAYNTEAFF	TGTGCCAGCGGGGCCTACAACACTGAAGCTTTCTTT
.	TRBV19	TRBD2	TRBJ2-3	CASSRGSGIGTDTQYF	TGTGCCAGTAGTAGAGGTAGCGGGATTGGCACAGATACGCAGTATTTT
.	TRBV18	TRBD2	TRBJ2-7	CASSTARGGEQYF	TGTGCCAGCTCAACCGCCCGGGGGGGCGAGCAGTACTTC
few	TRBV29-1	.	TRBJ2-3	CSVDEGTADTQYF	TGCAGCGTTGATGAGGGGACGGCGGATACGCAGTATTTT
few	TRBV18	.	TRBJ2-5	CASSPTREETQYF	TGTGCCAGCTCACCAACCAGGGAAGAGACCCAGTACTTC
few	TRBV14	.	TRBJ2-7	CASSQAGLPQQYF	TGTGCCAGCAGCCAAGCGGGACTCCCTCAGCAGTACTTC
.	TRBV9	.	TRBJ2-7	CASSAREPGYYEQYF	TGTGCCAGCAGCGCCCGGGAGCCTGGTTACTACGAGCAGTACTTC
.	TRBV20-1	TRBD1	TRBJ1-4	CSGGQEEKLFF	TGCAGTGGGGGACAGGAGGAAAAACTGTTTTTT
few	TRBV6-5	.	TRBJ2-2	CASSVIMDTGELFF	TGTGCCAGCAGTGTTATAATGGACACCGGGGAGCTGTTTTTT
.	TRBV5-1	.	TRBJ2-7	CASSPSGHSYEQYF	TGCGCCAGCAGCCCATCGGGCCACTCCTACGAGCAGTACTTC
few	TRBV7-9	.	TRBJ2-2	CASSLGTRRRTGELFF	TGTGCCAGCAGCTTAGGTACGCGACGGCGCACCGGGGAGCTGTTTTTT
.	TRBV29-1	TRBD1	TRBJ2-7	CSATGKNEQYF	TGCAGCGCGACAGGGAAGAACGAGCAGTACTTC
.	TRBV5-1	.	TRBJ2-7	CASSLEAQSYEQYF	TGCGCCAGCAGCTTGGAGGCGCAGTCCTACGAGCAGTACTTC
.	TRBV5-1	.	TRBJ2-7	CASSFSTGRYEQYF	TGCGCCAGCAGCTTCTCGACAGGGAGGTACGAGCAGTACTTC
many	TRBV30	TRBD2	TRBJ2-1	CAWSKAGVSNEQFF	TGTGCCTGGAGTAAAGCGGGAGTGTCCAATGAGCAGTTCTTC
few	TRBV30	.	TRBJ2-6	CAGRSSGANVLTF	TGTGCCGGACGTTCCTCTGGGGCCAACGTCCTGACTTTC
.	TRBV29-1	.	TRBJ1-1	CSVAGTSNTEAFF	TGCAGCGTTGCGGGGACAAGTAACACTGAAGCTTTCTTT
few	TRBV14	TRBD1	TRBJ2-1	CASSRGQGAYNEQFF	TGTGCCAGCAGCCGGGGACAGGGGGCCTACAATGAGCAGTTCTTC
.	TRBV29-1	.	TRBJ2-3	CSVDGSTTDTQYF	TGCAGCGTGGACGGTAGCACCACAGATACGCAGTATTTT
few	TRBV2	.	TRBJ2-7	CASSRPGYEQYF	TGTGCCAGCAGTCGTCCAGGGTACGAGCAGTACTTC
many	TRBV4-3	.	TRBJ2-3	CASSQDARGFTDTQYF	TGCGCCAGCAGCCAAGATGCCAGGGGTTTCACAGATACGCAGTATTTT